The entry that follows covers one T cell receptor (beta chain) sequence. The antigen remains undetermined. The entry originates in a study of T cell responses to AZD1222 COVID-19 vaccine. The study, taken as a whole, reports: The study sampled repertoires only after the peak T cell response.

The assay was immunoSEQ multiplex PCR, and TCRdb's table has in-frame clones only and misses some. The repertoire holds around 130,000 clones, 75% to 95% seen once, with about 7.5% in the top ten. The CDR3 sequence is 18 residues long. The V gene's germline CDR1 is ENHRY and CDR2 SYGVKD. Trimming removed 0 bases at V and 4 bases at J, with 21 bases between. The J gene is TRBJ1-2, the V gene TRBV10-3; a weak D match, TRBD1 (6 bases). Sample: peripheral blood, taken 28 days after the second dose of the MenACWY control vaccine. The origin of this receptor is an adult who received the MenACWY meningococcal vaccine as a control. The CDR3 is CAISESIGLGRGFYGYTF. CDR3 sequence (DNA): TGTGCCATCAGTGAGTCGATAGGTTTGGGCAGGGGATTCTATGGCTACACCTTC.